The clone carrying this T cell receptor beta chain was counted a few times. Its antigen remains unidentified. The sample is drawn from a study of T cell repertoires in cytomegalovirus infection. The wider study: Based on public TCR beta signatures, there were indications of CMV infection and of a matching HLA type. Study-level points and caveats: Accumulated public TCR beta family frequency recognized individuals carrying CMV together with the relevant HLA. The ex vivo response was dominated by HLA-C-restricted CMV-specific TCR beta clonotypes.

Via MiXCR, TCRdb re-called the reads, giving one row per CDR3 protein. The data show 150,000 to 200,000 distinct CDR3 sequences, 9.5% seen once. Trimming took 4 bases from V and 6 from J, leaving 20 bases between them. Germline CDR1 reads SGHNT; CDR2 reads YYREEE (reference sequence). The CDR3 is 16 residues long. Source material: PBMCs. The gene calls are TRBV5-4 and TRBJ2-1; no clear D gene. The TCR was taken from a human donor in good health (CMV status not recorded). Some clones in this sample may be carry-over from other donors' samples. The CDR3 DNA sequence: TGTGCCAGCAGCATAGCCGGTATCCGTGCAGTCAATGAGCAGTTCTTC. Its translation: CASSIAGIRAVNEQFF.